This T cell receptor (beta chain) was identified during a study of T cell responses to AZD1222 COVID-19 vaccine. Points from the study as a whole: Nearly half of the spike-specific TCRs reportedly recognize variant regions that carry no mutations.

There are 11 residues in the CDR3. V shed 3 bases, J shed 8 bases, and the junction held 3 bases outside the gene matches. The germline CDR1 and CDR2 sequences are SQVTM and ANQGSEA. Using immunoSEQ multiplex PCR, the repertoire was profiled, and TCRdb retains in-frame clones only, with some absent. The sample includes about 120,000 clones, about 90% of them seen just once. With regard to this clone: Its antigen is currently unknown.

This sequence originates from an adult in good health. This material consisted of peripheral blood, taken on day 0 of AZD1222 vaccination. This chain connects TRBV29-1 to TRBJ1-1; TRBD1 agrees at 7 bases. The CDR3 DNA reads TGCAGCGTTGACAGGGGGACAGAAGCTTTCTTT. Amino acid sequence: CSVDRGTEAFF.